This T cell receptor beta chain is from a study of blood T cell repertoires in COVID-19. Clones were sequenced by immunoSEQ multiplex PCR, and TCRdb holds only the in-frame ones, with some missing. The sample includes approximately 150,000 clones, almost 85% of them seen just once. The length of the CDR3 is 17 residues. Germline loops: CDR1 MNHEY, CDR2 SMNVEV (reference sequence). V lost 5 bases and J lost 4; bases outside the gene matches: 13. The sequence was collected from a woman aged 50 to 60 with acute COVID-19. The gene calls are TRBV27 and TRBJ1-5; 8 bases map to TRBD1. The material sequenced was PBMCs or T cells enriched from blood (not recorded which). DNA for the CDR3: TGTGCCAGCAGTGGGTCTTACGGGACAGGAAATAATCAGCCCCAGCATTTT. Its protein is CASSGSYGTGNNQPQHF.